This entry is about one T cell receptor (beta chain). Its antigen remains unidentified. Trimming took off 4 bases at V and 1 base at J, with 19 bases between the two ends. This CDR3 region has 17 residues. Germline CDR1 reads SEHNR; CDR2 reads FQNEAQ (reference sequence). The data originate from a study of T cell responses to AZD1222 COVID-19 vaccine. The overall study: Whether given at about 4 or about 12 weeks, second doses were pooled. Findings and limits, study-wide: Nearly half of spike-specific TCRs reportedly go after variant regions that carry no mutations. After the peak T cell response, and only then, were repertoires sampled.

Some clones are missing from TCRdb's copy, which holds only in-frame ones; the method was immunoSEQ multiplex PCR. This table has roughly 100,000 clones, more than 75% appearing once. The TCR sequence derives from an adult in good health. The gene calls are TRBV7-9 and TRBJ1-2; D is undetermined. Sample: peripheral blood, taken on day 0 of AZD1222 vaccination. The CDR3 DNA reads as TGTGCCAGCAGCTATCCCCTCGGAGGAGGGTTTAACTATGGCTACACCTTC. Translation gives CASSYPLGGGFNYGYTF. Complete variable domain (other parts from reference TRBV7-9 and TRBJ1-2): DTGVSQNPRHKITKRGQNVTFRCDPISEHNRLYWYRQTLGQGPEFLTYFQNEAQLEKSRLLSDRFSAERPKGSFSTLEIQRTEQGDSAMYLCASSYPLGGGFNYGYTFGSGTRLTVV.